The clone carrying this TCR beta chain has just one count. Its antigen is still unknown. This entry belongs to a study of cytomegalovirus exposure and HLA in healthy donors. Whole-study results and caveats: Owing to their indistinguishability, certain V segments, notably TRBV6-2 and TRBV6-3, were excluded.

Germline V lookup: CDR1 SGHNT, CDR2 YYREEE (reference sequence). Germline trimming cut 6 bases from V and 1 base from J; bases unmatched to any gene: 13. The CDR3 is 17 residues long. The PCR had 60 Vbeta and 13 Jbeta primers. Assay: immunoSEQ multiplex PCR; the TCRdb copy retains only in-frame clones and omits some. The profile shows about 140,000 clones, about 84% of them singletons. This chain connects TRBV5-4 to TRBJ2-3; 8 bases line up with TRBD2. The specimen sequenced was PBMCs. The receptor was derived from a man aged 50 to 60 in good health and CMV-seronegative. CDR3 nucleotides: TGTGCCAGCACCGCCGGCGGGGGGCCCCGGGGCACAGATACGCAGTATTTT. Protein sequence: CASTAGGGPRGTDTQYF.